The source of this TCR beta chain is a study of beta chain features in type 1 diabetes. Study findings and constraints: People with Type 1 diabetes carried modestly yet significantly shorter TCRB CDR3s in all four CD4+ subsets. Researchers could not determine here whether HLA type influences TCRB rearrangement.

Note on this clone: As yet, its antigen is unknown.

Reverse transcribing all isolated RNA meant expressed TCRB transcripts were sequenced. The assay was immunoSEQ multiplex PCR, and TCRdb's table has in-frame clones only and misses some. This table has 240,000 or so clones, roughly 14% appearing once. The CDR3 sequence is 13 residues long. Germline lookup yields CDR1 GTSNPN and CDR2 SVGIG (reference sequence). V lost 2 bases, J lost 9 bases, and 14 bases lay in between. The sample comprised naive CD4+ T cells from blood. The receptor was derived from a man under 40 with type 1 diabetes. This rearrangement joins TRBV30 to TRBJ1-5; tentatively, D is TRBD1 (6 bases). CDR3: CAWSPDSGRPQHF. In nucleotides, the CDR3 is TGTGCCTGGAGTCCGGACAGTGGAAGGCCCCAGCATTTT. The variable domain in full, with the rest retrieved from reference TRBV30 and TRBJ1-5, is SQTIHQWPATLVQPVGSPLSLECTVEGTSNPNLYWYRQAAGRGLQLLFYSVGIGQISSEVPQNLSASRPQDRQFILSSKKLLLSDSGFYLCAWSPDSGRPQHFGDGTRLSIL.